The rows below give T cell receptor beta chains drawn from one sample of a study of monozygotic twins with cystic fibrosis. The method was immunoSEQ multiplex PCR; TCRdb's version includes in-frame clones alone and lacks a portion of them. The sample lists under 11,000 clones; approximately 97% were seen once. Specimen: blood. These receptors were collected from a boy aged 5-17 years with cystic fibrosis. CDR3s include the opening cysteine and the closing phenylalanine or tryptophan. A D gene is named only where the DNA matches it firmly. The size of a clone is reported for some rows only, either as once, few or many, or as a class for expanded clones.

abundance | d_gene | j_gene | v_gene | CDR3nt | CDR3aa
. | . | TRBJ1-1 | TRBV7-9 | TGTGCCAGCAGCTTAGTCAAGAATGAAGCTTTCTTT | CASSLVKNEAFF
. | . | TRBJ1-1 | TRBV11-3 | TGTGCCAGCACCTCGACAGGATTCAACACTGAAGCTTTCTTT | CASTSTGFNTEAFF
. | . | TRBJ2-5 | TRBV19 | TGTGCCAGTAGTATATCTGGTTTTCAAGAGACCCAGTACTTC | CASSISGFQETQYF
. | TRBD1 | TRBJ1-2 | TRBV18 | TGTGCCAGCATGACAGGGGGCGAAATGTATGGCTACACCTTC | CASMTGGEMYGYTF
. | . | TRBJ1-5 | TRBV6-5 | TGTGCCAGCAGTTACACAGGGTCCAATCAGCCCCAGCATTTT | CASSYTGSNQPQHF
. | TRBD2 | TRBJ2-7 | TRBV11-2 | TGTGCCAGCAGCCTGACTAGCGGGGGGTACGAGCAGTACTTC | CASSLTSGGYEQYF
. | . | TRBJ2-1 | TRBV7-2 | TGTGCCAGCAGCTTAGTCGGTTCCCGTGATGAGCAGTTCTTC | CASSLVGSRDEQFF
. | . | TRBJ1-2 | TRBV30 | TGTGCCTGGAGTAATAACTATGGCTACACCTTC | CAWSNNYGYTF
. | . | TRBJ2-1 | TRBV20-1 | TGCAGTGCTAATCACAATGAGCAGTTCTTC | CSANHNEQFF
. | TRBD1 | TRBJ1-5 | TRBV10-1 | TGCGCCAGCAGAACCGACAGGGGGAAGGGCAATCAGCCCCAGCATTTT | CASRTDRGKGNQPQHF
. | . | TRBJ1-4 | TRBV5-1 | TGCGCCAGCAGCTCGACAAGTGGGAATGAAAAACTGTTTTTT | CASSSTSGNEKLFF
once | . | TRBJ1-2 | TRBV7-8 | TGTGCCAGCAGCTTAGAGGATGGCTACACCTTC | CASSLEDGYTF
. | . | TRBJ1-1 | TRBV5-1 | TGCGCCAGCAGTAACGAGGGCCACACTGAAGCTTTCTTT | CASSNEGHTEAFF
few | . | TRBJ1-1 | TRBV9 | TGTGCCAGCAGCGTGGCGACGAACACTGAAGCTTTCTTT | CASSVATNTEAFF
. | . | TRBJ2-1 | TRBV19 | TGTGCCAGTAGTATTAGCAGGCTCTCCTTTCAGGATGAGCAGTTCTTC | CASSISRLSFQDEQFF
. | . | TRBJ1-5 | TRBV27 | TGTGCCAGCAGTTTAATCGGAGGGGATCAGCCCCAGCATTTT | CASSLIGGDQPQHF
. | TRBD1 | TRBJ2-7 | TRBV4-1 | TGCGCCAGCAGCCAAGTCGGGACAGGGTCCCCCTACGAGCAGTACTTC | CASSQVGTGSPYEQYF
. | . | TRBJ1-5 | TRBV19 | TGTGCCAGTAGTTACCTTTTTGTGGACACCATAGACCTTAGCAATCAGCCCCAGCATTTT | CASSYLFVDTIDLSNQPQHF
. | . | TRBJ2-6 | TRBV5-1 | TGCGCCAGCAGCTTAAGGGTTGGGGCCAACGTCCTGACTTTC | CASSLRVGANVLTF
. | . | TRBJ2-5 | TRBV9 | TGTGCCAGCAGCGTAGGGGTAGTAGGGGAGACCCAGTACTTC | CASSVGVVGETQYF
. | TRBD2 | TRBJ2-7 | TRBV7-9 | TGTGCCAGCAGCTCCTCTAGCGGGAGAGACGAGCAGTACTTC | CASSSSSGRDEQYF
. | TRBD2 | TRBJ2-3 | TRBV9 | TGTGCCAGCAGCGAAACCCGGACTAGCACGGGGCAGTATTTT | CASSETRTSTGQYF
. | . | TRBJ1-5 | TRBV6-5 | TGTGCCAGCAGTGACCCACAGGGGCCCCAGCATTTT | CASSDPQGPQHF
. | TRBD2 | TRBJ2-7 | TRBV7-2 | TGTGCCAGCAGCTTAGCACTAGCGCCGAACTACGAGCAGTACTTC | CASSLALAPNYEQYF
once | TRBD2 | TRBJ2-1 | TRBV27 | TGTGCCAGCAAGGTAGGCCTAGCGGAGATCGGAGCAGAGCAGTTCTTC | CASKVGLAEIGAEQFF
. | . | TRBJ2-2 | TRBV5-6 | TGTGCCAGCAGCTGGGGAACGGGGGACACCGGGGAGCTGTTTTTT | CASSWGTGDTGELFF
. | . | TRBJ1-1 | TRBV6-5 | TGTGCCAGCAGTTATTGGGGGAACACTGAAGCTTTCTTT | CASSYWGNTEAFF
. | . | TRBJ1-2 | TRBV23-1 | TGCGCCAGCAGTCAAAGACGCTGGGTAGGGGACTATGGCTACACCTTC | CASSQRRWVGDYGYTF
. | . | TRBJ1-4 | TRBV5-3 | TGTGCCAGAAGCTTCATCCGGGGTGCTAATGAAAAACTGTTTTTT | CARSFIRGANEKLFF
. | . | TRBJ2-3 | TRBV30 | TGTGCCTGGAGTGGGACGCTCTCTAGCACAGATACGCAGTATTTT | CAWSGTLSSTDTQYF
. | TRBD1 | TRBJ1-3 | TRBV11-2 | TGTGCCAGCAGCCCCCGAGGGGGCCCATCGGGAAACACCATATATTTT | CASSPRGGPSGNTIYF
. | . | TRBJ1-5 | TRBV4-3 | TGCGCCAGCAGCCAAGGGGCCCGGGATAATCAGCCCCAGCATTTT | CASSQGARDNQPQHF
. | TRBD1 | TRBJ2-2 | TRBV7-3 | TGTGCCAGCAGAATTACCCGGACAGGGGGGACCGGGGAGCTGTTTTTT | CASRITRTGGTGELFF
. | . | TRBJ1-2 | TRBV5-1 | TGCGCCAGCAGCTTGCTTAACCGGAACTATGGCTACACCTTC | CASSLLNRNYGYTF
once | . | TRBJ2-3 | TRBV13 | TGTGCCAGCAGCTTAAATAGGGGGAACACGCAGTATTTT | CASSLNRGNTQYF
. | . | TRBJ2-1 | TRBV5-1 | TGCGCCAGCAGCCCACACAGGGTGCCGAGCGACAATGAGCAGTTCTTC | CASSPHRVPSDNEQFF